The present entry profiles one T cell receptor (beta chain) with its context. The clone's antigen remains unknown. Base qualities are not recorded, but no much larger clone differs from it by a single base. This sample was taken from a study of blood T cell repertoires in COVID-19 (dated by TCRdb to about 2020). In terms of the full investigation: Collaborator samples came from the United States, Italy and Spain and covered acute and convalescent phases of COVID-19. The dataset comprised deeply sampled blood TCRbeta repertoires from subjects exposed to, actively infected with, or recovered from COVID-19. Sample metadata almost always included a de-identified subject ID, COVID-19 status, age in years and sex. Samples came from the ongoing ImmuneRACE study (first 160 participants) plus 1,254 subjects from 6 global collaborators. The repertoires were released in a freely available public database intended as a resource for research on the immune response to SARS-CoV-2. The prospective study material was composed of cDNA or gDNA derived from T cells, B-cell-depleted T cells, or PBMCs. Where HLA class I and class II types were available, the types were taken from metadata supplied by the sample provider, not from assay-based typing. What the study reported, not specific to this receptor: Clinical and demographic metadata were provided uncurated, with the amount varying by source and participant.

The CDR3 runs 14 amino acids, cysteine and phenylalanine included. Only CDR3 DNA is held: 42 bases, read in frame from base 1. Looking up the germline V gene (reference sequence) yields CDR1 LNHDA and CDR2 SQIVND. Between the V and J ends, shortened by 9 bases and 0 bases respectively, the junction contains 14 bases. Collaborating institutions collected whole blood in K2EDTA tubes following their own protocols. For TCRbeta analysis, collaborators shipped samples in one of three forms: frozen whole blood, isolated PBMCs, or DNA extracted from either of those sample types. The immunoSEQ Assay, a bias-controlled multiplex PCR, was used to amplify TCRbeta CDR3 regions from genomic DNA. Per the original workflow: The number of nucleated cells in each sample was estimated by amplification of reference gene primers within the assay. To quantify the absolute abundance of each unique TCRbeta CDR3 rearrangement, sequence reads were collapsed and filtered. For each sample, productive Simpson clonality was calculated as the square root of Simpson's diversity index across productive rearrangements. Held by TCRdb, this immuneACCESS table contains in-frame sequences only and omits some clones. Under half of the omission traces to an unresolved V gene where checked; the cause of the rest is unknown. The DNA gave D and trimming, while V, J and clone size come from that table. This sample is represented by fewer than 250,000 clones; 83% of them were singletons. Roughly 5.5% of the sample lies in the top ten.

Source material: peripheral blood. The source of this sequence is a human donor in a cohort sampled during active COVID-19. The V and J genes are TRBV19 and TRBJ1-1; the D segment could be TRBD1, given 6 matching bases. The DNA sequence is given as TGTGCCAGCAACCGAAGACAGGTGAACACTGAAGCTTTCTTT. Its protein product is CASNRRQVNTEAFF. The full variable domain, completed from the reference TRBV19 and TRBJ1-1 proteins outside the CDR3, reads DGGITQSPKYLFRKEGQNVTLSCEQNLNHDAMYWYRQDPGQGLRLIYYSQIVNDFQKGDIAEGYSVSREKKESFPLTVTSAQKNPTAFYLCASNRRQVNTEAFFGQGTRLTVV.